This T cell receptor beta chain was documented in a study of post-analysis software for immune sequencing data. Study-wide results and limits: F-measure co-clustering was strong for batch-matched samples. In patients, five or six TRBV segments were more frequent than in controls, with TRBV5-6, TRBV5-1 and TRBV20-1 among them.

Comments on this clonotype: The antigen remains undetermined.

Libraries were made from TCR beta cDNA, and they carried unique molecular identifiers. A single record per CDR3 protein comes from TCRdb applying MiXCR to the PCR reads. The sample includes roughly 870,000 distinct CDR3 sequences, roughly 50% of them seen just once. From germline, CDR1 is SGHAT and CDR2 FQNNGV. The V gene end was trimmed by 8 bases and the J gene end by 4 bases; junction bases not matched to a gene: 13. The CDR3 is 16 residues long. Sequencing was done on a sample of blood. This chain connects TRBV11-2 to TRBJ2-3; 9 positions agree with TRBD2. The source is a girl aged 10 to 17 with multiple sclerosis. CDR3 in DNA: TGTGCCAGCCGGCGCGGGGGGGCAGGCAAGGCAGATACGCAGTATTTT. Its translation is CASRRGGAGKADTQYF.